This T cell receptor (beta chain) was sequenced for a study of T-cell reconstitution after alpha-beta-depleted transplantation in children. The study's findings and limits: One year post-transplant, T-cell counts and diversity were largely derived from T cells produced anew. Expanded graft clones numbering several hundred reportedly gave rise to alpha-beta T cells about two months after transplant.

This clonotype appeared a few times. The antigen remains unidentified. Losses at the gene ends were 3 bases for V and 5 bases for J; bases not matched to a gene: 4. There are 15 residues in the CDR3. Germline values: CDR1 SQVTM, CDR2 ANQGSEA. Preparation of the TCRbeta library was carried out with unique molecular identifiers. MiXCR was run by TCRdb on the PCR reads, yielding one entry per CDR3 protein. The sample yields more than 200,000 distinct CDR3 sequences, roughly a quarter seen once. The sample was PBMCs, mostly from graft donor cells, taken 360 days after TCRalphabeta/CD19-depleted stem cell transplant. The TCR comes from a female patient aged 2 to 10 who had a stem cell transplant for congenital amegakaryocytic thrombocytopenia, so the T cells may come from the graft donor. The chain has TRBV29-1 and TRBJ2-1; 13 nucleotides match TRBD2. The CDR3 sequence: CSVDTGTSGDNEQFF. In DNA form, the CDR3 reads TGCAGCGTTGATACGGGGACTAGCGGGGACAATGAGCAGTTCTTC.